A selection of T cell receptor beta chains follows, all from one sample in a study of blood T cell repertoires in COVID-19. The table came from immunoSEQ multiplex PCR; TCRdb's copy has only in-frame clones and leaves some out. The sample has 250,000 or so clones; approximately 81% are singletons. The source material was peripheral blood. All receptors derive from a man in his sixties with acute or convalescent COVID-19. The CDR3 runs from the conserved cysteine through the conserved F or W. The order of the fields is J gene, V gene, D gene, clone size, CDR3 length, CDR3 protein, CDR3 DNA. A D gene is named only where the DNA matches it firmly. Clone size is shown for a subset of rows, as once, few, many or a class of expanded clone.

J: TRBJ2-7; V: TRBV6-5; D: .; size: few; length: 13; CDR3: CASGAAHGYEQYF; DNA: TGTGCCAGCGGGGCAGCTCATGGCTACGAGCAGTACTTC
J: TRBJ1-1; V: TRBV12-5; D: TRBD1; size: .; length: 15; CDR3: CASGGSGTVNTEAFF; DNA: TGTGCTAGTGGGGGCTCTGGGACAGTGAACACTGAAGCTTTCTTT
J: TRBJ1-1; V: TRBV7-3; D: .; size: few; length: 14; CDR3: CASSLSGANTEAFF; DNA: TGTGCCAGCAGCTTATCAGGGGCGAACACTGAAGCTTTCTTT
J: TRBJ2-7; V: TRBV7-6; D: .; size: .; length: 13; CDR3: CASGAAKPGEQYF; DNA: TGTGCCAGTGGCGCGGCCAAGCCGGGCGAGCAGTACTTC
J: TRBJ2-1; V: TRBV6-4; D: TRBD2; size: few; length: 16; CDR3: CASSLLAGYNNGEQFF; DNA: TGTGCCAGCAGTTTACTAGCGGGATATAACAATGGTGAGCAGTTCTTC
J: TRBJ2-7; V: TRBV3-1/TRBV3-2; D: TRBD1; size: .; length: 15; CDR3: CASSPWGQGVNEQYF; DNA: TGTGCCAGCAGCCCCTGGGGACAGGGGGTAAACGAGCAGTACTTC
J: TRBJ2-1; V: TRBV7-7; D: .; size: .; length: 16; CDR3: CASSLAMTGSYNEQFF; DNA: TGTGCTAGCAGCTTAGCCATGACAGGCTCCTACAATGAGCAGTTCTTC
J: TRBJ2-7; V: TRBV3-1/TRBV3-2; D: .; size: .; length: 14; CDR3: CASSRREGTYEQYF; DNA: TGTGCCAGCAGCAGAAGAGAGGGAACCTACGAGCAGTACTTC
J: TRBJ2-1; V: TRBV5-6; D: .; size: few; length: 12; CDR3: CASSFTVNEQFF; DNA: TGTGCCAGCAGCTTCACAGTCAATGAGCAGTTCTTC
J: TRBJ1-1; V: TRBV7-9; D: TRBD1; size: few; length: 14; CDR3: CASSLTGETGRAFF; DNA: TGTGCCAGCAGCTTAACCGGGGAGACAGGGAGAGCTTTCTTT
J: TRBJ2-7; V: TRBV12-3/TRBV12-4; D: .; size: few; length: 12; CDR3: CASSRQGYEQYF; DNA: TGTGCCAGCAGTCGGCAGGGCTACGAGCAGTACTTC
J: TRBJ1-1; V: TRBV9; D: TRBD1; size: .; length: 13; CDR3: CASSTGADTEAFF; DNA: TGTGCCAGCTCGACAGGGGCCGACACTGAAGCTTTCTTT
J: TRBJ1-6; V: TRBV2; D: .; size: .; length: 12; CDR3: CASTQSNSPLHF; DNA: TGTGCCAGCACTCAGTCTAATTCACCCCTCCACTTT
J: TRBJ2-5; V: TRBV5-1; D: TRBD2; size: once; length: 17; CDR3: CASSTPSGTSWQETQYF; DNA: TGCGCCAGCAGCACCCCTTCCGGGACTAGTTGGCAAGAGACCCAGTACTTC
J: TRBJ1-5; V: TRBV10-3; D: .; size: once; length: 13; CDR3: CATTGGGYQPQHF; DNA: TGTGCCACGACAGGCGGAGGTTATCAGCCCCAGCATTTT
J: TRBJ2-3; V: TRBV19; D: .; size: .; length: 14; CDR3: CASHAPGGVDTQYF; DNA: TGTGCCAGCCACGCGCCCGGCGGGGTAGATACGCAGTATTTT
J: TRBJ1-6; V: TRBV7-6; D: TRBD1; size: .; length: 17; CDR3: CASSLAGQGAGYSPLHF; DNA: TGTGCCAGCAGCTTAGCTGGCCAGGGGGCAGGGTATTCACCCCTCCACTTT
J: TRBJ2-5; V: TRBV2; D: .; size: .; length: 15; CDR3: CASSVEMLRQETQYF; DNA: TGTGCCAGCAGTGTGGAAATGCTGCGGCAAGAGACCCAGTACTTC
J: TRBJ1-1; V: TRBV7-3; D: .; size: few; length: 13; CDR3: CASSLGRNTEAFF; DNA: TGTGCCAGCAGCTTAGGGCGGAACACTGAAGCTTTCTTT
J: TRBJ2-3; V: TRBV27; D: TRBD2; size: .; length: 15; CDR3: CASSLLAGVVDTQYF; DNA: TGTGCCAGCAGTTTACTAGCGGGAGTGGTAGATACGCAGTATTTT
J: TRBJ2-7; V: TRBV15; D: TRBD2; size: .; length: 16; CDR3: CATSKGLAGNEYEQYF; DNA: TGTGCCACCAGTAAAGGACTAGCGGGAAATGAGTACGAGCAGTACTTC
J: TRBJ1-2; V: TRBV27; D: TRBD1; size: .; length: 16; CDR3: CASSLSGTGSNYGYTF; DNA: TGTGCCAGCAGTTTATCCGGGACAGGGTCCAACTATGGCTACACCTTC
J: TRBJ2-7; V: TRBV5-4; D: .; size: .; length: 15; CDR3: CASSLAGRGDYEQYF; DNA: TGTGCCAGCAGCTTGGCCGGGCGGGGCGACTACGAGCAGTACTTC
J: TRBJ2-3; V: TRBV5-1; D: .; size: .; length: 14; CDR3: CASSLNLGLDTQYF; DNA: TGCGCCAGCAGCTTGAACCTAGGACTAGATACGCAGTATTTT
J: TRBJ2-7; V: TRBV7-8; D: TRBD2; size: few; length: 14; CDR3: CASSFFSGGYEQYF; DNA: TGTGCCAGCAGCTTTTTTAGCGGGGGCTACGAGCAGTACTTC
J: TRBJ2-7; V: TRBV6-6; D: TRBD2; size: .; length: 14; CDR3: CASSTREGGYEQYF; DNA: TGTGCCAGCAGCACCAGGGAGGGAGGCTACGAGCAGTACTTC
J: TRBJ1-2; V: TRBV3-1/TRBV3-2; D: .; size: once; length: 18; CDR3: CASSQSRARDNENYGYTF; DNA: TGTGCCAGCAGCCAATCTCGAGCCCGGGACAACGAGAACTATGGCTACACCTTC